This T cell receptor beta chain was documented in a study of OX40 agonist ivuxolimab in advanced cancers. The wider study: Every 2 weeks, patients received ivuxolimab intravenously, dosed at 0.01 to 10 mg/kg.

TCRdb's copy holds only in-frame clones and misses some; the assay was immunoSEQ multiplex PCR. The data contain roughly 50,000 clones, more than 75% of them seen just once; the ten biggest clones take up 10%. This CDR3 comprises 11 residues. The germline V gene encodes CDR1 MNHEY and CDR2 SMNVEV (reference sequence). The V and J ends lost 4 bases and 1 base respectively, with 2 bases between them. Patients were ineligible given autoimmune disease history or systemic immunosuppression. The sample was CD4+ or CD8+ T cells sorted from blood, taken in a trial of the OX40 agonist ivuxolimab. The source of this sequence is an adult with an advanced solid tumor such as melanoma, head and neck, liver or kidney cancer. The V gene is TRBV27, the J gene TRBJ2-7; D gene unclear. For the CDR3, the DNA is TGTGCCAGCAGTTCTTCCTACGAGCAGTACTTC. Amino acid sequence: CASSSSYEQYF.